The present T cell receptor beta chain was sequenced within a study of blood T cells in healthy people across ages. Looking at the study overall: Template switching captured about one barcoded beta molecule per two T cells.

Primed by a sample-barcoded 5' primer and a J-beta primer mix, a second PCR proceeded for roughly 7 to 11 cycles. MiXCR was run by TCRdb on the 5' RACE reads, yielding one entry per CDR3 protein. The sample lists roughly 1 million distinct CDR3 sequences, approximately 26% seen once, with around 0.75% in the top ten. V lost 1 base and J lost 0, with 10 bases in between. CDR1 and CDR2 from the germline V gene are LGHNA and YSLEER. The CDR3 length is 15 residues. The sample was also reused in another study, on T cells of mothers and their children.

The source of this sequence is a girl aged 2-15 years in good health. The gene calls are TRBV4-3 and TRBJ2-7; unclear D gene. The sample taken for sequencing was blood. The CDR3 bases are TGCGCCAGCAGCCAAGGGCTAGGCAGCTCCTACGAGCAGTACTTC. This encodes CASSQGLGSSYEQYF.